This paragraph covers one T cell receptor beta chain sequence. The data originate from a study of blood T cell repertoires in COVID-19. Overall study: The United States, Italy and Spain provided the acute and convalescent COVID-19 samples.

This CDR3 spans 16 amino acids. The V segment lost 2 bases and the J segment 3 bases; nucleotides outside the gene matches: 4. Germline lookup yields CDR1 SGDLS and CDR2 YYNGEE. Authors' analysis steps: Nucleated cell number was recorded as an estimate derived from reference gene primer amplification. Only in-frame clones appear in the TCRdb table, and some are missing; sequencing was by immunoSEQ multiplex PCR. The V and J calls and the clone size are those of that table, but D and trimming were determined from the DNA. The sample shows around 290,000 clones, approximately 89% of them seen only once.

The chain links TRBV9 to TRBJ2-3; TRBD2 matches at 12 bases. The sequence came from a woman between 50 and 59 years old who had recovered from COVID-19. The sequenced sample was peripheral blood. This chain's CDR3 is CASSVLAGGLTDTQYF. DNA for the CDR3: TGTGCCAGCAGCGTTCTAGCGGGAGGGCTTACAGATACGCAGTATTTT.